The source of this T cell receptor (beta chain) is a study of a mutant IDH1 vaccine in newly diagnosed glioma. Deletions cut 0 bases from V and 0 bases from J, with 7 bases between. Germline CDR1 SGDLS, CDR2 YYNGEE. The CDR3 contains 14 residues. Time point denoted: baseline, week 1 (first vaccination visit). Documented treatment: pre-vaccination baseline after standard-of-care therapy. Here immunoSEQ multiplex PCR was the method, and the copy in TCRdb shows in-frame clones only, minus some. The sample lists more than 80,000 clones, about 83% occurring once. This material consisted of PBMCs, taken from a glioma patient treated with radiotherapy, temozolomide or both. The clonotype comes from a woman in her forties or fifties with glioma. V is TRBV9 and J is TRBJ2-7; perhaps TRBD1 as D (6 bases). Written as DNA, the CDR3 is TGTGCCAGCAGCGTAGGGACAGACTCCTACGAGCAGTACTTC. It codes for CASSVGTDSYEQYF. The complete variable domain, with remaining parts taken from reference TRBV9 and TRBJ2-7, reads DSGVTQTPKHLITATGQRVTLRCSPRSGDLSVYWYQQSLDQGLQFLIQYYNGEERAKGNILERFSAQQFPDLHSELNLSSLELGDSALYFCASSVGTDSYEQYFGPGTRLTVT.